Each of the 13 T cell receptor beta chains below was sequenced from the same sample in a study of CD8+ T cells in alopecia areata. Extracted from the samples, RNA was reverse transcribed into cDNA to serve as the sequencing template. Sequenced by immunoSEQ multiplex PCR; TCRdb stores in-frame clones only, minus some. The sample lists under 200,000 clones, less than 70% occurring once. Treatment of the sample: oral pan-JAK inhibitor, 5-10 mg twice daily. Sequencing was performed on CD4+ T cells sorted from blood, taken at week 24, from a patient treated with tofacitinib. These receptor sequences come from a human donor with alopecia areata.

This clone has more than one count but fewer than ten. The chain is built from TRBV29-1 and TRBJ1-4; D is unresolved. Trimming left V 4 bases short and J 7 bases short, with 10 bases between. CDR1 and CDR2 (germline): SQVTM, ANQGSEA. This CDR3 region has 12 residues. In DNA, the CDR3 is TGCAGCGTTGTTCTTGAGGGTGAAAAACTGTTTTTT. This translates into CSVVLEGEKLFF.

This clone was counted only a few times. This chain joins TRBV5-1 and TRBJ2-3, with 7 bases identical to TRBD1. V gave up 1 base and J gave up 1 base; unmatched junction bases: 9. The CDR3 length is 17 residues. The germline CDR1 and CDR2 sequences are SGHRS and YFSETQ. The CDR3 region has the DNA TGCGCCAGCAGCTTGCCCCCGACAGGGAAGGGCACAGATACGCAGTATTTT. Its translation is CASSLPPTGKGTDTQYF.

This chain joins TRBV27 and TRBJ2-3; the match to TRBD2 covers 9 bases. Germline V gene sequence: CDR1 MNHEY, CDR2 SMNVEV (reference sequence). V shed 9 bases, J shed 2 bases, and the junction held 12 bases outside the gene matches. The CDR3 consists of 16 residues. The CDR3 sequence: CASTLNSGGYTDTQYF. The CDR3 nucleotides read TGTGCCAGTACACTAAATAGCGGGGGCTACACAGATACGCAGTATTTT.

This chain connects TRBV14 to TRBJ2-6; a possible D gene is TRBD2 (5 bases). Germline V gene sequence: CDR1 SGHDN, CDR2 FVKESK. CDR3 length: 15 amino acids. With 1 base removed from V and 2 bases from J, the gap between germline ends came to 6 bases. The CDR3 coding sequence is TGTGCCAGCAGCCAAGTCGGGACTGGGGCCAACGTCCTGACTTTC. Its translation is CASSQVGTGANVLTF. The complete variable domain, with remaining parts taken from reference TRBV14 and TRBJ2-6, reads EAGVTQFPSHSVIEKGQTVTLRCDPISGHDNLYWYRRVMGKEIKFLLHFVKESKQDESGMPNNRFLAERTGGTYSTLKVQPAELEDSGVYFCASSQVGTGANVLTFGAGSRLTVL.

This rearrangement joins TRBV14 to TRBJ2-1; D is unresolved. CDR1 SGHDN and CDR2 FVKESK come from the germline V gene. The CDR3 consists of 11 residues. V was cut by 1 base and J by 15 bases, with 10 bases left in between. CDR3 sequence: CASSQGSPAFF. In nucleotides, the CDR3 is TGTGCCAGCAGCCAAGGCAGCCCGGCGTTCTTC.

This clone was observed a few times. V is TRBV5-1 and J is TRBJ2-2; D is uncertain. The CDR3 covers 15 residues. CDR1 and CDR2 (germline): SGHRS, YFSETQ. Trimming removed 0 bases at V and 1 base at J, with 7 bases between. CDR3 nucleotide sequence: TGCGCCAGCAGCTTGGGCCGTGGGAACACCGGGGAGCTGTTTTTT. Protein: CASSLGRGNTGELFF.

The chain joins TRBV10-3 to TRBJ1-1; perhaps TRBD1 as D (5 bases). V lost 4 bases to trimming and J lost 4 bases, with 16 bases between them. The CDR3 covers 15 residues. CDR1 and CDR2 (germline): ENHRY, SYGVKD. CDR3 DNA: TGTGCCATCAGTGTAGACGGGGCGGGTGGCACTGAAGCTTTCTTT. It yields the protein CAISVDGAGGTEAFF.

The chain is built from TRBV6-5 and TRBJ2-3; TRBD1 agrees at 7 bases. The V gene end was trimmed by 5 bases and the J gene end by 7 bases; junction bases not matched to a gene: 6. CDR1 and CDR2 (germline): MNHEY, SVGAGI. The CDR3 loop spans 13 amino acids. The CDR3 loop reads CASSGTEWNTQYF. CDR3 nucleotides: TGTGCCAGCAGTGGGACAGAGTGGAATACGCAGTATTTT.

V gene TRBV7-8 combines with J gene TRBJ1-1; TRBD1 matches 9 bases. Per germline, CDR1 SGHVS and CDR2 FQNEAQ. The CDR3 extends over 14 amino acids. V was pared by 5 bases and J by 6 bases, with 7 bases of the junction left unmatched. The CDR3 DNA is TGTGCCAGCAGCAGGGACAGGGTAGGCGCTGAAGCTTTCTTT. It translates to CASSRDRVGAEAFF. Full variable domain (missing parts from reference TRBV7-8 and TRBJ1-1): GAGVSQSPRYKVAKRGQDVALRCDPISGHVSLFWYQQALGQGPEFLTYFQNEAQLDKSGLPSDRFFAERPEGSVSTLKIQRTQQEDSAVYLCASSRDRVGAEAFFGQGTRLTVV.

V is TRBV7-8 and J is TRBJ1-1, with D unclear. CDR1 and CDR2 from the germline V gene are SGHVS and FQNEAQ. The ends were cut back, 2 bases at V and 5 bases at J, with 12 bases in the middle. The CDR3 spans 14 residues. The CDR3 bases are TGTGCCAGCAGCTTATATGTGGGAGGGACTGAAGCTTTCTTT. Encoded protein: CASSLYVGGTEAFF.

The gene calls are TRBV20-1 and TRBJ1-4, with D hard to call. The CDR3 runs to 11 residues. Trimming cost V 6 bases and J 7 bases, with 9 bases left between them. Germline V gene sequence: CDR1 DFQATT, CDR2 SNEGSKA (reference sequence). The CDR3, as DNA: TGCAGTGCGTGGACCTCTGAAAAACTGTTTTTT. This translates into CSAWTSEKLFF.

This clone has just one count. The chain combines TRBV5-1 with TRBJ2-3, with D possibly being TRBD1 or TRBD2 (5 bases each). This CDR3 comprises 14 residues. Trimming stripped 4 bases from V and 2 bases from J, with 11 bases between. CDR1 and CDR2 from the germline V gene are SGHRS and YFSETQ. The CDR3 loop is CASSRDQSTDTQYF. The CDR3, as DNA: TGCGCCAGCAGCCGGGACCAATCCACAGATACGCAGTATTTT.

This chain uses TRBV18 with TRBJ1-1; 7 nucleotides line up with TRBD1. The CDR3 loop spans 13 amino acids. J gave up 4 bases and V 3 bases, and 2 bases lay outside the gene matches. Germline assignment: CDR1 KGHSH and CDR2 LQKENI. The CDR3 DNA reads TGTGCCAGCTCACCGGGACAGTCCACTGAAGCTTTCTTT. This sequence encodes CASSPGQSTEAFF. Full variable domain (missing parts from reference TRBV18 and TRBJ1-1): NAGVMQNPRHLVRRRGQEARLRCSPMKGHSHVYWYRQLPEEGLKFMVYLQKENIIDESGMPKERFSAEFPKEGPSILRIQQVVRGDSAAYFCASSPGQSTEAFFGQGTRLTVV.